A selection of T cell receptor beta chains follows, all from one sample in a study of T cell responses to AZD1222 COVID-19 vaccine. Profiling relied on immunoSEQ multiplex PCR, and the TCRdb table lists in-frame clones only, not all of them. Of 130,000 to 150,000 clones detected, 93% appear once; the ten largest clones hold under 2%. Sequenced material: peripheral blood, taken on day 0 of AZD1222 vaccination. The receptors stem from an adult in good health. Each CDR3 is given with its conserved first and last residue. The D gene is left open where the match is weak. Clone size is shown for a subset of rows, as once, few, many or a class of expanded clone.

j_gene | abundance | v_gene | d_gene | CDR3aa | CDR3nt
TRBJ1-1 | . | TRBV12-3/TRBV12-4 | . | CASTEGFLEAFF | TGTGCCAGCACGGAGGGGTTTTTAGAAGCTTTCTTT
TRBJ1-4 | . | TRBV18 | . | CASSPRAGERDEKLFF | TGTGCCAGCTCACCACGGGCCGGGGAACGGGATGAAAAACTGTTTTTT
TRBJ2-1 | . | TRBV12-3/TRBV12-4 | TRBD1 | CASSFRQGAEQFF | TGTGCCAGCAGTTTTCGACAGGGGGCCGAGCAGTTCTTC
TRBJ2-3 | once | TRBV19 | . | CASTDGDRSAQYF | TGTGCCAGTACCGACGGGGACCGTAGTGCGCAGTATTTT
TRBJ2-7 | . | TRBV2 | TRBD1 | CASSAGTGGAYEQYF | TGTGCCAGCAGCGCGGGGACAGGGGGCGCGTACGAGCAGTACTTC
TRBJ1-5 | . | TRBV6-1 | . | CASSEPFKHSNQPQHF | TGTGCCAGCAGTGAGCCCTTCAAACATAGCAATCAGCCCCAGCATTTT
TRBJ1-1 | . | TRBV28 | . | CASRRGGPNTEAFF | TGTGCCAGCAGACGGGGGGGTCCAAACACTGAAGCTTTCTTT
TRBJ2-7 | . | TRBV11-3 | . | CASSLFSSEQYF | TGTGCCAGCAGCTTATTTTCTTCCGAGCAGTACTTC
TRBJ2-5 | . | TRBV7-7 | TRBD1 | CASSARTGDETQYF | TGTGCTAGCAGCGCCCGGACAGGGGATGAGACCCAGTACTTC
TRBJ1-4 | . | TRBV7-8 | TRBD1 | CASSPQGDRGWANEKLFF | TGTGCCAGCAGTCCACAGGGGGACAGGGGGTGGGCTAATGAAAAACTGTTTTTT
TRBJ2-3 | . | TRBV28 | . | CASSLQDTQYF | TGTGCCAGCAGTTTACAAGATACGCAGTATTTT
TRBJ2-7 | . | TRBV5-8 | . | CASSLGQSYEQYF | TGTGCCAGCAGCTTAGGGCAGTCCTACGAGCAGTACTTC
TRBJ2-3 | . | TRBV11-3 | TRBD2 | CASSFKSGTSGGAAPDTQYF | TGTGCCAGCAGCTTTAAATCCGGGACTAGCGGGGGGGCCGCCCCAGATACGCAGTATTTT
TRBJ1-2 | . | TRBV18 | . | CASSPGGGLNYGYTF | TGTGCCAGCTCACCAGGCGGGGGTTTAAACTATGGCTACACCTTC
TRBJ2-1 | . | TRBV13 | TRBD2 | CASSPGLAGGDEQFF | TGTGCCAGCAGCCCAGGACTAGCAGGCGGCGATGAGCAGTTCTTC
TRBJ1-4 | . | TRBV2 | . | CASSKGEKLFF | TGTGCCAGCAGTAAGGGAGAAAAACTGTTTTTT